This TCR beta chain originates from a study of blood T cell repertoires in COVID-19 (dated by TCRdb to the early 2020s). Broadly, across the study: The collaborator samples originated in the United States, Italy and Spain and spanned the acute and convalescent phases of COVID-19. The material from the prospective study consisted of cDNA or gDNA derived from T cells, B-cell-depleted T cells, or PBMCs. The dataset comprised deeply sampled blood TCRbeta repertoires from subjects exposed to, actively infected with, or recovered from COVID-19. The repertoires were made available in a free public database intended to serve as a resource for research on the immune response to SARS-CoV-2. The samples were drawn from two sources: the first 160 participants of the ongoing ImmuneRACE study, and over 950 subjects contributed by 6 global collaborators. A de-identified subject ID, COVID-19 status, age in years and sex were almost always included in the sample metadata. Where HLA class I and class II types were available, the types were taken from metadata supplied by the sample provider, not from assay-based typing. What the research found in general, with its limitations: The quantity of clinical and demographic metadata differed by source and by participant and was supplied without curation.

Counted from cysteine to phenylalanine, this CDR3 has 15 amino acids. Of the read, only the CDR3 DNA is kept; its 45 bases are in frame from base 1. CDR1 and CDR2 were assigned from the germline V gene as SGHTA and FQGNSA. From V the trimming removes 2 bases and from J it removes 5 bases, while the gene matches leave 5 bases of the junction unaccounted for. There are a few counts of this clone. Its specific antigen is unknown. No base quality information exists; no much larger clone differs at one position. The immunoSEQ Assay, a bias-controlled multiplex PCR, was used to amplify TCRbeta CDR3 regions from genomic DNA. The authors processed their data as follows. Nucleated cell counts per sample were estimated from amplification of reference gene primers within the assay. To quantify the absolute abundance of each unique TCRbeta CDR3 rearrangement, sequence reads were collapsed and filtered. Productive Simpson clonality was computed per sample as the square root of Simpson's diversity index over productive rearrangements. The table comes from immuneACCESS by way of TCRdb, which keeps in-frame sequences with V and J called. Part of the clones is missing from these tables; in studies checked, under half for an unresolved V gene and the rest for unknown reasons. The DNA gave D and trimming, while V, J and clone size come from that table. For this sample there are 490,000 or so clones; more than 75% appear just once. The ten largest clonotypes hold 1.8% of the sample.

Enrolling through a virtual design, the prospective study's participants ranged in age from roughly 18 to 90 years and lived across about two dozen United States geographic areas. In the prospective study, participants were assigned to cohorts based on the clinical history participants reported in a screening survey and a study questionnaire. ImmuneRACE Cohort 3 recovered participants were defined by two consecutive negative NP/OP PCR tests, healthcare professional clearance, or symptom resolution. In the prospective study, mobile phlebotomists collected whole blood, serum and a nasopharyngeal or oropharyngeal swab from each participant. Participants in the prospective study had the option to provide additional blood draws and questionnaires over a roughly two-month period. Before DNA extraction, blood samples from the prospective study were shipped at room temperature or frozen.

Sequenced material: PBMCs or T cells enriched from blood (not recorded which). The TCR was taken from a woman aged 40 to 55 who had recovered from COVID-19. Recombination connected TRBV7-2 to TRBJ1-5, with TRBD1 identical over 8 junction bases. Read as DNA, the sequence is TGTGCCAGCAGCTTAAACAGGGGGATGGATCAGCCCCAGCATTTT. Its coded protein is CASSLNRGMDQPQHF. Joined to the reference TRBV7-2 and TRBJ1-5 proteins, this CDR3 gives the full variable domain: GAGVSQSPSNKVTEKGKDVELRCDPISGHTALYWYRQSLGQGLEFLIYFQGNSAPDKSGLPSDRFSAERTGGSVSTLTIQRTQQEDSAVYLCASSLNRGMDQPQHFGDGTRLSIL.